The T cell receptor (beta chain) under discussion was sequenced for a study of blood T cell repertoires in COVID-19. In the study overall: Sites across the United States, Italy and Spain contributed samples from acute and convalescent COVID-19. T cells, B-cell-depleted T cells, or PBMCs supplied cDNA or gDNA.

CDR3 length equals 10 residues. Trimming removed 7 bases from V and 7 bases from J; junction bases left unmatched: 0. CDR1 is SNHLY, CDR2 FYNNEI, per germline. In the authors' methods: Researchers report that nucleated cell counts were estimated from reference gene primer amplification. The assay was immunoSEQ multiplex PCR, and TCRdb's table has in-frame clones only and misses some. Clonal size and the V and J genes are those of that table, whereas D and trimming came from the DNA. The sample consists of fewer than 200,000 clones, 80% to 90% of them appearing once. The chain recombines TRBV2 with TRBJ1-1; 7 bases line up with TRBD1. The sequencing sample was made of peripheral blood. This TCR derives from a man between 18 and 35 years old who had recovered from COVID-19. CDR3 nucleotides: TGTGCCAGCACAGGGGGTGAAGCTTTCTTT. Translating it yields CASTGGEAFF.